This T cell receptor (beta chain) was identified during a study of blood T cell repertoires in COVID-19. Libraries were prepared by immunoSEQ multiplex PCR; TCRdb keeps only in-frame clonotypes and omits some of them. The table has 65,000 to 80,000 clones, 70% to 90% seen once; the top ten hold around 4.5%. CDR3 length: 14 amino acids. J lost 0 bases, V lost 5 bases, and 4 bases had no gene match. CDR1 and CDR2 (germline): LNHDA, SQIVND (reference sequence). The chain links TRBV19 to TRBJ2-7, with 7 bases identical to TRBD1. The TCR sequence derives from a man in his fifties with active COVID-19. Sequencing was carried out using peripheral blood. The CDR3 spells CASSAGQVSYEQYF. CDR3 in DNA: TGTGCCAGTAGTGCCGGACAGGTCTCCTACGAGCAGTACTTC.